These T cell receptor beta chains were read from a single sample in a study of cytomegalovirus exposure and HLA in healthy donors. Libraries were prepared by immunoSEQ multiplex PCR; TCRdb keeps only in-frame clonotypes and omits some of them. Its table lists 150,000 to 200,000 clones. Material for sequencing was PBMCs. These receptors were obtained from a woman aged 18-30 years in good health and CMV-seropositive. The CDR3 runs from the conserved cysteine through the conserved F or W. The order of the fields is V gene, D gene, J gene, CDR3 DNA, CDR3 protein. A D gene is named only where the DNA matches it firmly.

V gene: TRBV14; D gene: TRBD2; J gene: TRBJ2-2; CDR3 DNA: TGTGCCAGCAGCCAAGGGGCTAGCGGGGGAGACACCGGGGAGCTGTTTTTT; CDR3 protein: CASSQGASGGDTGELFF
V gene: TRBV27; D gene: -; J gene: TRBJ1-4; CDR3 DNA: TGTGCCAGCAGTTTTCACAGGGTTGGCAATGAAAAACTGTTTTTT; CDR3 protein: CASSFHRVGNEKLFF
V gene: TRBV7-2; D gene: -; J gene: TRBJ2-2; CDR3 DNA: TGTGCCAGCAGCTTAGTCGCGGGGGCGGGCACCGGGGAGCTGTTTTTT; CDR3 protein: CASSLVAGAGTGELFF
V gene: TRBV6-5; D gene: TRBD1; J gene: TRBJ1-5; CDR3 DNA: TGTGCCAGCAGCCGGGACAGGGATCAGCCCCAGCATTTT; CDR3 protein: CASSRDRDQPQHF
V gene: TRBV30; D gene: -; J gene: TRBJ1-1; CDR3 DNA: TGTGCCTGGAGTAGGGGGGGGAAAGGCAGCACTGAAGCTTTCTTT; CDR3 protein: CAWSRGGKGSTEAFF
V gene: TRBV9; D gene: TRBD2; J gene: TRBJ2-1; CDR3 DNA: TGTGCCAGCAGTCCTAGCGGGGGGTCTTACAATGAGCAGTTCTTC; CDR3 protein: CASSPSGGSYNEQFF
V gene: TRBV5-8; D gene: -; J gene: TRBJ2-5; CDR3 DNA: TGTGCCAGCCAGGGCGGGACCCATTTTGCCGCAACCCAGTACTTC; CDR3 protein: CASQGGTHFAATQYF
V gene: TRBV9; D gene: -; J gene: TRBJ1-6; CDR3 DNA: TGTGCCAGCAGCGAGGGATCGGGGACCTATAATTCACCCCTCCACTTT; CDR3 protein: CASSEGSGTYNSPLHF
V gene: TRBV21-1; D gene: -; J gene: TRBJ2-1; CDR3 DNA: TGTGCCAGCAGCCTCCGGCGGGGGAATTACAATGAGCAGTTCTTC; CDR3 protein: CASSLRRGNYNEQFF
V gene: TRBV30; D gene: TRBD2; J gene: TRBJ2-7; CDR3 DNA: TGTGCCGGGACTAGCGGGAGAACGGAGTACTTC; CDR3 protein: CAGTSGRTEYF
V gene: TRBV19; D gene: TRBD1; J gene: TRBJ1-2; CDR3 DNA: TGTGCCAGTCGTACCAAGAGGACAGGGTTCTATGGCTACACCTTC; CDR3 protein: CASRTKRTGFYGYTF
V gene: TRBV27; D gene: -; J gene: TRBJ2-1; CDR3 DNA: TGTGCCAGCAGTTTAGCGCGTAGCGGACACTACAATGAGCAGTTCTTC; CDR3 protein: CASSLARSGHYNEQFF
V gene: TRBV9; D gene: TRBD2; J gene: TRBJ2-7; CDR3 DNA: TGTGCCAGCAGCCCCAATATATTACTAGCGGGAGGCCCCGTGTACGAGCAGTACTTC; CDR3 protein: CASSPNILLAGGPVYEQYF
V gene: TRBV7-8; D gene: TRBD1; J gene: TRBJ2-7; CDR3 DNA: TGTGCCAGCAGCTTCGGGACAGGGGACCCCTACTCCTACGAGCAGTACTTC; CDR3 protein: CASSFGTGDPYSYEQYF
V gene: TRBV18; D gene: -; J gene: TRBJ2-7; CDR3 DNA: TGTGCCAGCTCACCTGATCGGGGTTTCGAGCAGTACTTC; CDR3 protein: CASSPDRGFEQYF
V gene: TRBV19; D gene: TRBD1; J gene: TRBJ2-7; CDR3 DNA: TGTGCCAGTAGACGGACAGGGGACGAGCAGTACTTC; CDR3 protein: CASRRTGDEQYF
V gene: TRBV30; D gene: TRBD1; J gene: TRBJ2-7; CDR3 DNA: TGTGCCTGGAGTGCCGGGACAGGGGGCTACGAGCAGTACTTC; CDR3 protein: CAWSAGTGGYEQYF
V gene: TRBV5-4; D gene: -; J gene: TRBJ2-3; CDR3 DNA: TGTGCCAGCAGCCCGGATCTAGGGGGAAACACAGATACGCAGTATTTT; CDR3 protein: CASSPDLGGNTDTQYF
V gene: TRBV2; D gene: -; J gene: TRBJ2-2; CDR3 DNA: TGTGCCAGCAGCAGGGGCACCGGGGAGCTGTTTTTT; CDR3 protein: CASSRGTGELFF
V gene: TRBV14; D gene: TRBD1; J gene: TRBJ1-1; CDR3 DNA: TGTGCCAGCAGCCAACTCCGGGACAGCACTGAAGCTTTCTTT; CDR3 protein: CASSQLRDSTEAFF
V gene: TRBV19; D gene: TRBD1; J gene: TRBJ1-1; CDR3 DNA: TGTGCCAGTGGAGAGGACAGGGACACTGAAGCTTTCTTT; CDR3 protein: CASGEDRDTEAFF
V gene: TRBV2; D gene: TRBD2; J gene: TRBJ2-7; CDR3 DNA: TGTGCCAGCAGTGGAGGGACTAGCGGGAGCGTGCAGTACTTC; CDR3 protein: CASSGGTSGSVQYF
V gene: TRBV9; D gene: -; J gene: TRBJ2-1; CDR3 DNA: TGTGCCAGCAGCGTAGGGGGGGGCCCAGGGAATGAGCAGTTCTTC; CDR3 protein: CASSVGGGPGNEQFF
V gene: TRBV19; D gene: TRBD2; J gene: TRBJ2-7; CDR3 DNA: TGTGCCAGTAGGCCGACTAGCGGGGGCCCATCCTACGAGCAGTACTTC; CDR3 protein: CASRPTSGGPSYEQYF
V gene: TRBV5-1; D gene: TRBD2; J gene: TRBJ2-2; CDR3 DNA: TGCGCCAGCAGCGAACTAAGCGCGGGAGCGACCGGGGAGCTGTTTTTT; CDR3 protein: CASSELSAGATGELFF
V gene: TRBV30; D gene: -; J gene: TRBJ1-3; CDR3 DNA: TGTGCCTGGAGGCTCCGGAGCTCTGGAAACACCATATATTTT; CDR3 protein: CAWRLRSSGNTIYF
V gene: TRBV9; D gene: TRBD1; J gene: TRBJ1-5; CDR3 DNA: TGTGCCAGCAGCGACGGGACAGGGAGGAATCAGCCTCAGCATTTT; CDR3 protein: CASSDGTGRNQPQHF
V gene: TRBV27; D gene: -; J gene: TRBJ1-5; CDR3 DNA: TGTGCCAGCAGTTTATCGGCAGGGTTACAGCCCCAGCATTTT; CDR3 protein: CASSLSAGLQPQHF
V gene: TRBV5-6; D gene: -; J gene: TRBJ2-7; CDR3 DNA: TGTGCCAGCAGCTTGGACTGGTCCTCCTACGAGCAGTACTTC; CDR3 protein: CASSLDWSSYEQYF
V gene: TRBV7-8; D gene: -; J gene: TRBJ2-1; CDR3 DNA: TGTGCCAGCAGCTTCCCACCGACAGGTGCCTACAATGAGCAGTTCTTC; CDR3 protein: CASSFPPTGAYNEQFF
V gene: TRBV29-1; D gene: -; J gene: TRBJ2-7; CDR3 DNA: TGCAGCGTTGCTTCCCCAATCTCCTACGAGCAGTACTTC; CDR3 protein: CSVASPISYEQYF
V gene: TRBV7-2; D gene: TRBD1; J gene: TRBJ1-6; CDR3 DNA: TGTGCCAGCAGAGCTGCCGGACAGGGAAAAACCTCACCCCTCCACTTT; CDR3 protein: CASRAAGQGKTSPLHF
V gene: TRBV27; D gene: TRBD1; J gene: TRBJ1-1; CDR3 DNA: TGTGCCAGCCACGCCCACCTCCAGGGGGCTAAAACTTTCTTT; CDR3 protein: CASHAHLQGAKTFF
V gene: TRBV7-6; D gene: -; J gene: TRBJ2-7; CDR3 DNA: TGTGCCAGCAGCTTAGGCGAGTTCTCCTACGAGCAGTACTTC; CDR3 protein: CASSLGEFSYEQYF
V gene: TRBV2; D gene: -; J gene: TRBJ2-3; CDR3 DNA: TGTGCCAGCAGTGTTAGTCGTCGCACAGATACGCAGTATTTT; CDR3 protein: CASSVSRRTDTQYF
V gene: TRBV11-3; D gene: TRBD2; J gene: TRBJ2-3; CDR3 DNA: TGTGCCAGCAGCTCGGGACTAGCGGGGAGCACAGATACGCAGTATTTT; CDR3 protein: CASSSGLAGSTDTQYF